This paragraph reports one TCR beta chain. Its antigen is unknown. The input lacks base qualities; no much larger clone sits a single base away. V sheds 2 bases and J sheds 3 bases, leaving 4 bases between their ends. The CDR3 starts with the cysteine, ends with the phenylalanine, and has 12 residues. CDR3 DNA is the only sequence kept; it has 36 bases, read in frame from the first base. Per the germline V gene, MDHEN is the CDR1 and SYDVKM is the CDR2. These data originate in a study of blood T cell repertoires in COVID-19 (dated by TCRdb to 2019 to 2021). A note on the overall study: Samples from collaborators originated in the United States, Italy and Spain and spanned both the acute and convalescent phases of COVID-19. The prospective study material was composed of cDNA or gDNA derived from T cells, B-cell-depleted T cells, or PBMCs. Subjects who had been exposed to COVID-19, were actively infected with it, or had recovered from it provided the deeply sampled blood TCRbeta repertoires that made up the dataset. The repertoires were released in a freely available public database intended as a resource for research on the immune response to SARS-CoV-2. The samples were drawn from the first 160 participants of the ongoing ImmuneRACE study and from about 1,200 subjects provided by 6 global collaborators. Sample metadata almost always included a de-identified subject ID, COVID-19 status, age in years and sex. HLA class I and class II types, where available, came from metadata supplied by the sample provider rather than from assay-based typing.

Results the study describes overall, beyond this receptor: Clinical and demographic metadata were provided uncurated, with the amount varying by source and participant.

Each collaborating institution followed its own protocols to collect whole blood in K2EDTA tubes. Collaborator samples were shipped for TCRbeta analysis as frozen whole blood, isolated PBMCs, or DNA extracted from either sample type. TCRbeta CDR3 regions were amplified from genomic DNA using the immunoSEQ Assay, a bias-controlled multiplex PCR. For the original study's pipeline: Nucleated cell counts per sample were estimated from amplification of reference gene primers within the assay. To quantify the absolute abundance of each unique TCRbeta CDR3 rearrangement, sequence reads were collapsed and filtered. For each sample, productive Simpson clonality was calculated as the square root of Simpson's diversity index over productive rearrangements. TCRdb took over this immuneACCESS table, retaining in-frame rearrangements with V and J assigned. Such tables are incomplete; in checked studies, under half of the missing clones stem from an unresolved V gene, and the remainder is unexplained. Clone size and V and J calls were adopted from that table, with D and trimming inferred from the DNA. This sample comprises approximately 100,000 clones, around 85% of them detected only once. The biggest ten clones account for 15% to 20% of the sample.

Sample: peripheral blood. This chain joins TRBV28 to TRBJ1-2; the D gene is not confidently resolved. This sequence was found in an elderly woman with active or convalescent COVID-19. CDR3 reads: CASSLEDYGYTF. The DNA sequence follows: TGTGCCAGCAGTTTAGAGGACTATGGCTACACCTTC.